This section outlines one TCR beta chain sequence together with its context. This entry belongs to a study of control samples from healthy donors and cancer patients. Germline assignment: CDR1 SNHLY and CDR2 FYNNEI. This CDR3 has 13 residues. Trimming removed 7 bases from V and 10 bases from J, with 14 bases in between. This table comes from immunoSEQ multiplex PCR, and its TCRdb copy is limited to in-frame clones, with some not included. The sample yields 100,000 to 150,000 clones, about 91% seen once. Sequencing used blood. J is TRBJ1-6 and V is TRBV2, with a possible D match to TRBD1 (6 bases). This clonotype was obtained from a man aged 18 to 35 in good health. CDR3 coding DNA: TGTGCCAGCAAGGGCAGGGGCGGGTCACCCCTCCACTTT. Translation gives CASKGRGGSPLHF.